The entry below gives a single T cell receptor (beta chain) sequence along with its context. The V gene's germline CDR1 is SEHNR and CDR2 FQNEAQ (reference sequence). This CDR3 spans 14 amino acids. Trimming stripped 1 base from V and 0 bases from J, with 7 bases between. The repertoire was sequenced with immunoSEQ multiplex PCR; TCRdb's copy has only in-frame clones and lacks some. The table lists a few hundred thousand clones, about 91% of them singletons. This sample was taken from a study of blood T cell repertoires in COVID-19. Overall study: The United States, Italy and Spain supplied acute and convalescent COVID-19 samples.

The TCR comes from a woman aged 25 to 45 who had recovered from COVID-19. The J gene is TRBJ2-7, the V gene TRBV7-9; tentative D call: TRBD1 (6 bases). The specimen was peripheral blood. CDR3 sequence reads: CASSLGQVSYEQYF. For the CDR3, the DNA is TGTGCCAGCAGCTTAGGACAGGTCTCCTACGAGCAGTACTTC.